Listed below are T cell receptor beta chains from one sample, sequenced in a study of blood T cell repertoires in COVID-19. Method: immunoSEQ multiplex PCR; TCRdb's copy keeps in-frame clones and lacks some. The top ten hold about 18% of the sample, which has some 120,000 clones, 85% to 90% seen once. The sequencing input was peripheral blood. All receptors come from a human donor with acute or convalescent COVID-19. The donor label of this sample is uncertain. CDR3s include the opening cysteine and the closing phenylalanine or tryptophan. Fields, in order: V gene, CDR3 length, J gene, D gene, clone size, CDR3 DNA, CDR3 protein. The D gene is left open where the match is weak. A clone size is listed for some rows: how often the clone was seen (once, few, many), or a class if it is expanded.

V gene: TRBV28
CDR3 length: 13
J gene: TRBJ1-1
D gene: -
clone size: -
CDR3 DNA: TGTGCCATCCTTACAGAGACGAACACTGAAGCTTTCTTT
CDR3 protein: CAILTETNTEAFF

V gene: TRBV24-1
CDR3 length: 12
J gene: TRBJ2-1
D gene: -
clone size: once
CDR3 DNA: TGTGCCACCGGGGCAGGTTCGAATGAGCAGTTCTTC
CDR3 protein: CATGAGSNEQFF

V gene: TRBV29-1
CDR3 length: 12
J gene: TRBJ1-1
D gene: -
clone size: -
CDR3 DNA: TGCAGCGTTGTGTCGGGGAACACTGAAGCTTTCTTT
CDR3 protein: CSVVSGNTEAFF

V gene: TRBV28
CDR3 length: 15
J gene: TRBJ2-2
D gene: -
clone size: few
CDR3 DNA: TGTGCCAGCAGTACCAGCGGCTCGAACACCGGGGAGCTGTTTTTT
CDR3 protein: CASSTSGSNTGELFF

V gene: TRBV28
CDR3 length: 16
J gene: TRBJ2-2
D gene: TRBD1
clone size: -
CDR3 DNA: TGTGCCAGCAGCCAAGGACAGGGGATTAATGCCGGGGAGCTGTTTTTT
CDR3 protein: CASSQGQGINAGELFF

V gene: TRBV28
CDR3 length: 16
J gene: TRBJ2-7
D gene: TRBD2
clone size: -
CDR3 DNA: TGTGCCAGCAGTTTAATAGGGACTAGCGGGGACTACGAGCAGTACTTC
CDR3 protein: CASSLIGTSGDYEQYF

V gene: TRBV6-5
CDR3 length: 14
J gene: TRBJ2-7
D gene: TRBD2
clone size: once
CDR3 DNA: TGTGCCAGCAGTTACGGGACTAGCTCCTACGAGCAGTACTTC
CDR3 protein: CASSYGTSSYEQYF

V gene: TRBV24-1
CDR3 length: 16
J gene: TRBJ1-4
D gene: -
clone size: -
CDR3 DNA: TGTGCCACCAGTGTACCCTCCCGGGCAACTAATGAAAAACTGTTTTTT
CDR3 protein: CATSVPSRATNEKLFF

V gene: TRBV6-5
CDR3 length: 13
J gene: TRBJ1-1
D gene: -
clone size: -
CDR3 DNA: TGTGCCAGCAGTCCAGGGCGTTCGACTGAAGCTTTCTTT
CDR3 protein: CASSPGRSTEAFF

V gene: TRBV7-9
CDR3 length: 14
J gene: TRBJ2-1
D gene: TRBD1
clone size: -
CDR3 DNA: TGTGCCAGCAGCACGTGGACAGGGCCCCATGAGCAGTTCTTC
CDR3 protein: CASSTWTGPHEQFF

V gene: TRBV7-2
CDR3 length: 15
J gene: TRBJ2-7
D gene: TRBD2
clone size: -
CDR3 DNA: TGTGCCAGCAGCTTAGAGGCGGGGGGCATCTACGAGCAGTACTTC
CDR3 protein: CASSLEAGGIYEQYF

V gene: TRBV6-6
CDR3 length: 14
J gene: TRBJ2-5
D gene: TRBD2
clone size: -
CDR3 DNA: TGTGCCAGCCTGGGTTGGGCGGGAGCGGAGACCCAGTACTTC
CDR3 protein: CASLGWAGAETQYF

V gene: TRBV4-3
CDR3 length: 15
J gene: TRBJ1-1
D gene: TRBD1
clone size: -
CDR3 DNA: TGCGCCAGCAGCCAACGGACAGGGCTTAACACTGAAGCTTTCTTT
CDR3 protein: CASSQRTGLNTEAFF

V gene: TRBV4-2
CDR3 length: 16
J gene: TRBJ1-1
D gene: TRBD1
clone size: -
CDR3 DNA: TGTGCCAGCAGCCGAGGGACAGGGGGATTGAACACTGAAGCTTTCTTT
CDR3 protein: CASSRGTGGLNTEAFF

V gene: TRBV4-3
CDR3 length: 16
J gene: TRBJ2-5
D gene: TRBD2
clone size: few
CDR3 DNA: TGCGCCAGCAGCCAAGACCGGACTAGCGGGAGCCGGACCCAGTACTTC
CDR3 protein: CASSQDRTSGSRTQYF

V gene: TRBV29-1
CDR3 length: 12
J gene: TRBJ1-2
D gene: TRBD1
clone size: -
CDR3 DNA: TGCAGGGCTGACAGGGGGGCGGATGGCTACACCTTC
CDR3 protein: CRADRGADGYTF

V gene: TRBV7-9
CDR3 length: 14
J gene: TRBJ1-4
D gene: TRBD1
clone size: once
CDR3 DNA: TGTGCCAGCAGCTTGGGACAGGGAAATGAAAAACTGTTTTTT
CDR3 protein: CASSLGQGNEKLFF

V gene: TRBV7-6
CDR3 length: 16
J gene: TRBJ1-1
D gene: -
clone size: -
CDR3 DNA: TGTGCCAGCAGCTTAGCCGGCGGGAGGGGGAACACTGAAGCTTTCTTT
CDR3 protein: CASSLAGGRGNTEAFF

V gene: TRBV14
CDR3 length: 14
J gene: TRBJ1-1
D gene: TRBD1
clone size: -
CDR3 DNA: TGTGCCAGCAGCCAACTGACAGGGTACACTGAAGCTTTCTTT
CDR3 protein: CASSQLTGYTEAFF

V gene: TRBV19
CDR3 length: 14
J gene: TRBJ1-1
D gene: -
clone size: -
CDR3 DNA: TGTGCCAGTACCCCCCTCGCAGAGAACACTGAAGCTTTCTTT
CDR3 protein: CASTPLAENTEAFF

V gene: TRBV18
CDR3 length: 17
J gene: TRBJ2-2
D gene: TRBD2
clone size: -
CDR3 DNA: TGTGCCAGCTCAAGAGAAGCGGGAAGGCCGAACACCGGGGAGCTGTTTTTT
CDR3 protein: CASSREAGRPNTGELFF

V gene: TRBV6-2/TRBV6-3
CDR3 length: 17
J gene: TRBJ2-7
D gene: TRBD2
clone size: -
CDR3 DNA: TGTGCCAGCAGTTACTATGGAGAGAGCGGGAGGCGCTACGAGCAGTACTTC
CDR3 protein: CASSYYGESGRRYEQYF

V gene: TRBV12-3/TRBV12-4
CDR3 length: 13
J gene: TRBJ1-2
D gene: TRBD1
clone size: once
CDR3 DNA: TGTGCCAGCAGTTCAGGACAGGGGGCACTAATCTTCTTC
CDR3 protein: CASSSGQGALIFF

V gene: TRBV6-2/TRBV6-3
CDR3 length: 16
J gene: TRBJ1-5
D gene: TRBD1
clone size: -
CDR3 DNA: TGTGCCAGCAGTTATCCAGGGGGTTGGAGCAATCAGCCCCAGCATTTT
CDR3 protein: CASSYPGGWSNQPQHF

V gene: TRBV5-3
CDR3 length: 18
J gene: TRBJ1-4
D gene: -
clone size: -
CDR3 DNA: TGTGCCAGAAGCTTCGACATAGGGACACCGGGGGGGAATGAAAAACTGTTTTTT
CDR3 protein: CARSFDIGTPGGNEKLFF

V gene: TRBV28
CDR3 length: 15
J gene: TRBJ1-4
D gene: -
clone size: once
CDR3 DNA: TGTGCCAGCAGTTCATTCAGACGAACCGGGGGAAAACTGTTTTTT
CDR3 protein: CASSSFRRTGGKLFF

V gene: TRBV4-3
CDR3 length: 17
J gene: TRBJ2-1
D gene: TRBD2
clone size: -
CDR3 DNA: TGCGCCAGCAGTCGGACTAGCGGGTGGAGCTCCTACAATGAGCAGTTCTTC
CDR3 protein: CASSRTSGWSSYNEQFF

V gene: TRBV3-1/TRBV3-2
CDR3 length: 13
J gene: TRBJ1-1
D gene: -
clone size: once
CDR3 DNA: TGTGCCAGCAGCCAAGAACAGGGTTCGGTAGCTTTCTTT
CDR3 protein: CASSQEQGSVAFF

V gene: TRBV12-3/TRBV12-4
CDR3 length: 13
J gene: TRBJ1-1
D gene: -
clone size: -
CDR3 DNA: TGTGCCAGCAGTTGGGGAGGGAACACTGAAGCTTTCTTT
CDR3 protein: CASSWGGNTEAFF

V gene: TRBV6-6
CDR3 length: 18
J gene: TRBJ2-1
D gene: -
clone size: -
CDR3 DNA: TGTGCCAGCAGTCTACTTACCCCGGCCAGCGCAAGCTACAATGAGCAGTTCTTC
CDR3 protein: CASSLLTPASASYNEQFF

V gene: TRBV3-1/TRBV3-2
CDR3 length: 17
J gene: TRBJ2-2
D gene: -
clone size: -
CDR3 DNA: TGTGCCAGCAGCCTATTGACTCATACCTCGAACACCGGGGAGCTGTTTTTT
CDR3 protein: CASSLLTHTSNTGELFF

V gene: TRBV7-2
CDR3 length: 15
J gene: TRBJ1-4
D gene: -
clone size: once
CDR3 DNA: TGTGCCAGCAGCTTCTATCAGGGGACTAATGAAAAACTGTTTTTT
CDR3 protein: CASSFYQGTNEKLFF

V gene: TRBV28
CDR3 length: 14
J gene: TRBJ1-5
D gene: TRBD1
clone size: -
CDR3 DNA: TGTGCCAGCAGCGCCGGACAGGGCGGTCAGCCCCAGCATTTT
CDR3 protein: CASSAGQGGQPQHF

V gene: TRBV6-6
CDR3 length: 16
J gene: TRBJ2-6
D gene: -
clone size: -
CDR3 DNA: TGTGCCAGCAGACCCGGAGGGGGGGCTGGGGCCAACGTCCTGACTTTC
CDR3 protein: CASRPGGGAGANVLTF

V gene: TRBV5-1
CDR3 length: 16
J gene: TRBJ2-2
D gene: TRBD2
clone size: -
CDR3 DNA: TGCGCCAGCAGCTTGGGACTAGCGGGGGCCGCCGGGGAGCTGTTTTTT
CDR3 protein: CASSLGLAGAAGELFF

V gene: TRBV5-6
CDR3 length: 15
J gene: TRBJ1-5
D gene: -
clone size: once
CDR3 DNA: TGTGCCAGCAGCTTGGCCCTTTCTAGCAATCAGCCCCAGCATTTT
CDR3 protein: CASSLALSSNQPQHF

V gene: TRBV6-2/TRBV6-3
CDR3 length: 17
J gene: TRBJ1-2
D gene: TRBD1
clone size: -
CDR3 DNA: TGTGCCAGCAGCCAGAGGGACAGGGGCCCACCCAACTATGGCTACACCTTC
CDR3 protein: CASSQRDRGPPNYGYTF

V gene: TRBV6-2/TRBV6-3
CDR3 length: 14
J gene: TRBJ1-2
D gene: TRBD1
clone size: -
CDR3 DNA: TGTGCCAGCAGCCGGGACAGGGGGCAGGGTGGCTACACCTTC
CDR3 protein: CASSRDRGQGGYTF

V gene: TRBV4-2
CDR3 length: 16
J gene: TRBJ1-1
D gene: -
clone size: -
CDR3 DNA: TGTGCCAGCAGCCAAGATCCCGCGGGGCGGGGCACTGAAGCTTTCTTT
CDR3 protein: CASSQDPAGRGTEAFF

V gene: TRBV7-2
CDR3 length: 14
J gene: TRBJ1-5
D gene: TRBD1
clone size: -
CDR3 DNA: TGTGCCAGCAGCTTCCAGGGGGCGTATCGTCCCCAGCATTTT
CDR3 protein: CASSFQGAYRPQHF

V gene: TRBV5-1
CDR3 length: 15
J gene: TRBJ1-2
D gene: TRBD1
clone size: -
CDR3 DNA: TGCGCCAGCAGCGAACCAGGACAGGGGGCGGTTGGCTACACCTTC
CDR3 protein: CASSEPGQGAVGYTF

V gene: TRBV10-3
CDR3 length: 13
J gene: TRBJ2-3
D gene: TRBD2
clone size: -
CDR3 DNA: TGTGCCATCACACAGCGGGAGACAGATACGCAGTATTTT
CDR3 protein: CAITQRETDTQYF

V gene: TRBV2
CDR3 length: 14
J gene: TRBJ2-2
D gene: -
clone size: -
CDR3 DNA: TGTGCCAGCAACAGGGTGTATGATGGCGGGGAGCTGTTTTTT
CDR3 protein: CASNRVYDGGELFF

V gene: TRBV28
CDR3 length: 14
J gene: TRBJ1-5
D gene: -
clone size: -
CDR3 DNA: TGTGCCAGCAGTTTTGTGGGCGGCAATCAGCCCCAGCATTTT
CDR3 protein: CASSFVGGNQPQHF

V gene: TRBV13
CDR3 length: 16
J gene: TRBJ2-1
D gene: TRBD2
clone size: -
CDR3 DNA: TGTGCCAGCAGCGATCGAGCGGGGGGCCTGGGGAATGAGCAGTTCTTC
CDR3 protein: CASSDRAGGLGNEQFF

V gene: TRBV9
CDR3 length: 16
J gene: TRBJ2-2
D gene: TRBD2
clone size: once
CDR3 DNA: TGTGCCAGCAGCACGACTAGCGGGAATCGGCCCGGGGAGCTGTTTTTT
CDR3 protein: CASSTTSGNRPGELFF

V gene: TRBV19
CDR3 length: 16
J gene: TRBJ1-5
D gene: TRBD1
clone size: -
CDR3 DNA: TGTGCCAGTAACCCCGGGACAGGGTTTTCCTCTCAGCCCCAGCATTTT
CDR3 protein: CASNPGTGFSSQPQHF

V gene: TRBV5-1
CDR3 length: 17
J gene: TRBJ1-2
D gene: TRBD1
clone size: -
CDR3 DNA: TGCGCCAGCAGCTCAACCCCTTGGACAGGGAAGAAGGGTGGCTACACCTTC
CDR3 protein: CASSSTPWTGKKGGYTF

V gene: TRBV11-2
CDR3 length: 18
J gene: TRBJ2-1
D gene: TRBD2
clone size: -
CDR3 DNA: TGTGCCAGCAGCTCAACGTCCGCTAGCGGTCTCTCCTACAATGAGCAGTTCTTC
CDR3 protein: CASSSTSASGLSYNEQFF

V gene: TRBV5-4
CDR3 length: 15
J gene: TRBJ2-1
D gene: TRBD1
clone size: -
CDR3 DNA: TGTGCCAGCAGCCCCATAGGGGACAGGGGCGATGAGCAGTTCTTC
CDR3 protein: CASSPIGDRGDEQFF

V gene: TRBV19
CDR3 length: 14
J gene: TRBJ1-6
D gene: TRBD1
clone size: -
CDR3 DNA: TGTGCCAGTAGTCGCAGGGGGGATAATTCACCCCTCCACTTT
CDR3 protein: CASSRRGDNSPLHF

V gene: TRBV11-2
CDR3 length: 15
J gene: TRBJ1-2
D gene: TRBD1
clone size: few
CDR3 DNA: TGTGCCAGCAGCCTCGGACAGGCCTTGTACTATGGCTACACCTTC
CDR3 protein: CASSLGQALYYGYTF

V gene: TRBV6-6
CDR3 length: 16
J gene: TRBJ1-2
D gene: TRBD1
clone size: -
CDR3 DNA: TGTGCCAGCAGTCTCTCCGGGACAGACCTTGGGTATGGCTACACCTTC
CDR3 protein: CASSLSGTDLGYGYTF

V gene: TRBV5-1
CDR3 length: 14
J gene: TRBJ2-2
D gene: TRBD1
clone size: few
CDR3 DNA: TGCGCCAGCAGCTTTGCAGGGGGCACCGGGGAGCTGTTTTTT
CDR3 protein: CASSFAGGTGELFF

V gene: TRBV12-3/TRBV12-4
CDR3 length: 13
J gene: TRBJ2-5
D gene: -
clone size: few
CDR3 DNA: TGTGCCAGCAGTCAGACCCCCGGGGAGACCCAGTACTTC
CDR3 protein: CASSQTPGETQYF

V gene: TRBV27
CDR3 length: 17
J gene: TRBJ1-6
D gene: TRBD1
clone size: -
CDR3 DNA: TGTGCCAGCAGTCCAGGGACAGGAAGCTCCTATAATTCACCCCTCCACTTT
CDR3 protein: CASSPGTGSSYNSPLHF

V gene: TRBV6-2/TRBV6-3
CDR3 length: 16
J gene: TRBJ2-7
D gene: -
clone size: -
CDR3 DNA: TGTGCCAGCAGTTACTCCCCAACAGAATCTATCTACGAGCAGTACTTC
CDR3 protein: CASSYSPTESIYEQYF

V gene: TRBV12-3/TRBV12-4
CDR3 length: 12
J gene: TRBJ1-1
D gene: -
clone size: -
CDR3 DNA: TGTGCCAGCAGTTTAGCTACAAGAGAAGCTTTCTTT
CDR3 protein: CASSLATREAFF